The 8 T cell receptor beta chains given below trace back to one sample, sequenced in a study of blood T cell repertoires in COVID-19. Produced via immunoSEQ multiplex PCR; TCRdb's table is partial and in-frame only. This sample has about 28,000 clones, with about 85% found just once. The sequenced sample was peripheral blood. The receptors were sampled from a human donor in a cohort sampled during active COVID-19.

In this sample, this clone turned up once. The V gene is TRBV9, the J gene TRBJ1-3; D perhaps matches TRBD1 (6 bases). The ends were cut back, 4 bases at V and 7 bases at J, with 15 bases in the middle. The germline gives CDR1 SGDLS, CDR2 YYNGEE. CDR3 length equals 14 residues. This CDR3 reads CASSPTGSSNTIYF. DNA for the CDR3: TGTGCCAGCAGCCCGACAGGTAGCAGTAACACCATATATTTT.

This sequence joins TRBV4-1 and TRBJ2-1; 8 nucleotides match TRBD1. The germline V gene has CDR1 MGHRA and CDR2 YSYEKL. Unmatched junction bases numbered 12, after V lost 1 base and J lost 7 bases. The CDR3 has 17 residues. CDR3 in DNA: TGCGCCAGCAGCCAAGGGACAGGGTCTCTTCCTAAGAATGAGCAGTTCTTC. Amino acids: CASSQGTGSLPKNEQFF.

V gene TRBV7-6 combines with J gene TRBJ2-1; 10 bases line up with TRBD2. Per the germline V gene, CDR1 is SGHVS and CDR2 is FNYEAQ. The CDR3 is 17 residues long. With 0 bases clipped from V and 6 bases from J, the junction kept 8 bases outside the gene matches. The CDR3 protein is CASSLASGAGGPNEQFF. CDR3 nucleotides: TGTGCCAGCAGCTTAGCGAGTGGAGCGGGGGGGCCCAATGAGCAGTTCTTC.

This chain uses TRBV7-9 with TRBJ1-2; 8 bases agree with TRBD1. The CDR3 extends over 13 amino acids. Germline CDR1 and CDR2: SEHNR and FQNEAQ (reference sequence). V was pared by 10 bases and J by 1 base, with 5 bases of the junction left unmatched. CDR3 residues: CAILTGDNYGYTF. The DNA of the CDR3 is TGTGCCATATTGACAGGGGATAACTATGGCTACACCTTC. Full variable domain (remainder filled in from reference TRBV7-9 and TRBJ1-2): DTGVSQNPRHKITKRGQNVTFRCDPISEHNRLYWYRQTLGQGPEFLTYFQNEAQLEKSRLLSDRFSAERPKGSFSTLEIQRTEQGDSAMYLCAILTGDNYGYTFGSGTRLTVV.

This clone was recorded once. Other DNA sequences within the sample encode an identical CDR3. The rearrangement uses TRBV3-1 (or the pseudogene TRBV3-2) and TRBJ1-1; the D is unclear. Germline V gives CDR1 LGHDT, CDR2 YNNKEL (reference sequence). V lost 1 base to trimming and J lost 0 bases, with 3 bases between them. The CDR3 has 13 amino acids. The CDR3 DNA sequence: TGTGCCAGCAGCCAAGCAGTGAACACTGAAGCTTTCTTT. This sequence encodes CASSQAVNTEAFF.

The gene calls are TRBV11-2 and TRBJ2-3; 11 bases are shared with TRBD2. There are 16 residues in the CDR3. The germline CDR1 and CDR2 sequences are SGHAT and FQNNGV. Trimming at V came to 1 base and at J to 3 bases, leaving 3 bases not matched to a gene. CDR3 sequence: CASSLGWTSGTDTQYF. The CDR3 bases are TGTGCCAGCAGCTTAGGTTGGACTAGCGGGACAGATACGCAGTATTTT.

V gene TRBV25-1 combines with J gene TRBJ1-2; 8 nucleotides match TRBD1. The germline V gene has CDR1 MGHDK and CDR2 SYGVNS. The V gene end was trimmed by 4 bases and the J gene end by 1 base; junction bases not matched to a gene: 8. The CDR3 has 16 residues. CDR3 protein: CASSGGGQAFNYGYTF. The CDR3 coding sequence is TGTGCCAGCAGTGGGGGGGGACAGGCCTTTAACTATGGCTACACCTTC.

The chain couples TRBV18 to TRBJ2-7; perhaps TRBD1 as D (6 bases). CDR3 length: 11 amino acids. The germline gives CDR1 KGHSH, CDR2 LQKENI. Trimming removed 8 bases at V and 4 bases at J, with 9 bases between. The CDR3 spells CASGTLYEQYF. DNA of the CDR3: TGTGCCAGCGGGACACTGTACGAGCAGTACTTC.